This is a list of T cell receptor beta chains from one sample in a study of blood T cells in healthy people across ages. Using its own MiXCR run on the 5' RACE reads, TCRdb lists one record per CDR3 protein. The table lists hundreds of thousands of distinct CDR3 sequences, approximately 50% of them singletons, with around 37% in the top ten. The sequenced material came from blood. These TCRs come from a man aged 55 to 70 in good health. CDR3s include the opening cysteine and the closing phenylalanine or tryptophan. A D gene is named only where the DNA matches it firmly. Not every row has a clone size; where given, it reads once, few, many or a size class.

j_gene,v_gene,d_gene,abundance,CDR3aa,CDR3nt
TRBJ1-5,TRBV18,TRBD1,NA,CASSPRKGAPGNQPQHF,TGTGCCAGCTCACCACGTAAGGGGGCGCCGGGCAATCAGCCCCAGCATTTT
TRBJ2-7,TRBV14,TRBD1,few,CASSRGQGSSYEQYF,TGTGCCAGCAGCCGCGGACAGGGAAGCTCCTACGAGCAGTACTTC
TRBJ2-1,TRBV7-9,TRBD2,NA,CASSLVAGWFNEQFF,TGTGCCAGCAGCTTAGTAGCGGGGTGGTTCAATGAGCAGTTCTTC
TRBJ1-5,TRBV12-3/TRBV12-4,TRBD1,NA,CASRRDRGDNQPQHF,TGTGCCAGCAGGCGGGACAGGGGCGATAATCAGCCCCAGCATTTT
TRBJ2-7,TRBV20-1,NA,NA,CSARQPGTREQYF,TGCAGTGCTAGACAACCAGGGACTCGCGAGCAGTACTTC
TRBJ1-2,TRBV6-6,NA,NA,CASSSPQVWDYGYTF,TGTGCCAGCAGCTCGCCACAGGTCTGGGACTATGGCTACACCTTC
TRBJ2-4,TRBV29-1,TRBD1,NA,CSARDRVAKNIQYF,TGCAGCGCCCGGGACAGAGTAGCCAAAAACATTCAGTACTTC
TRBJ2-2,TRBV9,TRBD2,NA,CASSVGPSGVLPTGELFF,TGTGCCAGCAGCGTAGGCCCTAGCGGGGTCCTCCCAACCGGGGAGCTGTTTTTT
TRBJ2-3,TRBV29-1,NA,NA,CSVEDHGTDTQYF,TGCAGCGTTGAAGATCACGGGACAGATACGCAGTATTTT
TRBJ2-3,TRBV14,TRBD2,NA,CASSQDLVIAGADTQYF,TGTGCCAGCAGCCAAGATTTGGTAATAGCGGGGGCAGATACGCAGTATTTT
TRBJ2-5,TRBV14,NA,NA,CASSSGAWETQYF,TGTGCCAGCAGCTCAGGGGCTTGGGAGACCCAGTACTTC
TRBJ2-5,TRBV5-1,NA,NA,CASSFPGQLQETQYF,TGCGCCAGCAGCTTTCCGGGACAACTCCAAGAGACCCAGTACTTC
TRBJ2-7,TRBV5-1,TRBD2,few,CASSPNPESAGAFYEQYF,TGCGCCAGCTCACCCAATCCCGAATCAGCGGGGGCCTTCTACGAGCAGTACTTC
TRBJ2-7,TRBV3-1,NA,NA,CASSHPLAQTYEQYF,TGTGCCAGCAGCCACCCGCTAGCGCAAACCTACGAGCAGTACTTC
TRBJ1-2,TRBV5-1,TRBD1,few,CASSLRGDGYTF,TGTGCCAGCAGTCTCAGGGGGGATGGCTACACCTTC
TRBJ2-7,TRBV7-2,NA,NA,CASSATETSAYEQYF,TGTGCCAGCAGCGCAACGGAGACTAGTGCCTACGAGCAGTACTTC
TRBJ2-5,TRBV6-7,NA,NA,CASSYGQGLLEETQYF,TGTGCCAGCAGTTATGGGCAGGGTCTTTTGGAAGAGACCCAGTACTTC
TRBJ2-5,TRBV6-1,NA,NA,CASSEVARTHSYF,TGTGCCAGCAGTGAAGTGGCAAGAACCCATTCGTACTTC
TRBJ2-7,TRBV7-9,NA,few,CASSKTSSYNEQYF,TGTGCCAGCAGCAAAACGAGCTCCTACAATGAGCAGTACTTC
TRBJ2-7,TRBV5-1,NA,NA,CASSLRGRNYEQYF,TGCGCCAGCAGCTTGAGGGGCAGAAACTACGAGCAGTACTTC
TRBJ2-5,TRBV7-9,TRBD1,NA,CASSFRQGQEETQYF,TGTGCCAGCAGCTTCCGACAGGGCCAGGAAGAGACCCAGTACTTC
TRBJ2-3,TRBV29-1,TRBD1,few,CSAGQGAGTDTQYF,TGCAGCGCCGGACAGGGGGCCGGCACAGATACGCAGTATTTT
TRBJ2-2,TRBV19,TRBD1,NA,CASGGNTGELFF,TGTGCCTCAGGGGGAAACACCGGGGAGCTGTTTTTT
TRBJ2-3,TRBV9,NA,NA,CASSVVGDEAGTTDTQYF,TGTGCCAGCAGCGTAGTAGGGGACGAGGCAGGAACCACAGATACGCAGTATTTT
TRBJ2-4,TRBV28,NA,NA,CASSPGQITGEQYF,TGTGCCAGCAGTCCGGGACAGATAACGGGGGAGCAGTACTTC
TRBJ1-1,TRBV12-3/TRBV12-4,NA,few,CASSRTLDTEAFF,TGTGCCAGCAGTAGGACTCTCGACACTGAAGCTTTCTTT
TRBJ1-6,TRBV28,NA,once,CASTRTAVRPLHF,TGTGCCAGCACCCGGACAGCCGTGCGGCCCCTCCACTTT
TRBJ2-1,TRBV5-1,TRBD1,NA,CASSLEQGVTGEQFF,TGCGCCAGCAGCTTGGAACAGGGGGTGACGGGTGAGCAGTTCTTC
TRBJ2-3,TRBV7-2,TRBD2,NA,CASSNSGGAFPDTQYF,TGTGCCAGCAGCAACAGCGGGGGGGCTTTCCCAGATACGCAGTATTTT
TRBJ2-5,TRBV11-2,NA,NA,CAGSWGQIIFQETQYF,TGTGCCGGCAGCTGGGGCCAGATTATCTTTCAAGAGACCCAGTACTTC
TRBJ1-4,TRBV7-9,TRBD1,NA,CASSLTGGANEKLFF,TGTGCCAGCAGCTTAACAGGGGGAGCAAATGAAAAACTGTTTTTT
TRBJ2-7,TRBV9,TRBD2,NA,CASSASGGAGYEQYF,TGTGCCAGCAGCGCTAGCGGGGGGGCCGGTTACGAGCAGTACTTC
TRBJ1-1,TRBV3-1,NA,NA,CASSQGARGTEAFF,TGTGCCAGCAGCCAGGGGGCCCGAGGCACTGAAGCTTTCTTT
TRBJ2-1,TRBV4-2,TRBD1,few,CASATTGTGNYNEQFF,TGTGCCAGCGCAACTACCGGGACAGGGAACTACAATGAGCAGTTCTTC
TRBJ2-5,TRBV6-2/TRBV6-3,NA,few,CASGPRETQYF,TGTGCCAGCGGCCCGCGGGAGACCCAGTACTTC
TRBJ2-1,TRBV12-3/TRBV12-4,TRBD2,NA,CASGFTGGINEQFF,TGTGCCAGCGGATTCACGGGGGGGATCAATGAGCAGTTCTTC
TRBJ2-7,TRBV20-1,NA,NA,CSARDNSNPGGYEQYF,TGCAGTGCTAGAGACAACTCCAACCCCGGTGGGTACGAGCAGTACTTC
TRBJ1-6,TRBV6-5,TRBD1,few,CASRPTTGTYNSPLHF,TGTGCCAGCAGACCAACGACAGGGACCTATAATTCACCCCTCCACTTT
TRBJ2-1,TRBV12-3/TRBV12-4,TRBD2,NA,CASIPRELAGNQFF,TGTGCCAGCATCCCCAGGGAACTAGCGGGTAACCAGTTCTTC
TRBJ2-3,TRBV6-2/TRBV6-3,TRBD1,NA,CASTKGQGTDTQYF,TGTGCCAGCACCAAGGGACAGGGTACAGATACGCAGTATTTT
TRBJ1-5,TRBV4-1,NA,NA,CASSQGGTYQPQHF,TGCGCCAGCAGCCAAGGTGGGACTTATCAGCCCCAGCATTTT
TRBJ2-7,TRBV13,TRBD2,NA,CASSLRGEGYEQYF,TGTGCCAGCAGCTTACGGGGGGAAGGCTACGAGCAGTACTTC
TRBJ2-7,TRBV6-2/TRBV6-3,TRBD2,NA,CASSSIRGVYYEQYF,TGTGCCAGCAGTTCTATCCGGGGGGTCTACTACGAGCAGTACTTC
TRBJ1-2,TRBV4-1,NA,NA,CASSQGADGLGGYTF,TGCGCCAGCAGCCAAGGGGCCGATGGTCTAGGAGGCTACACCTTC
TRBJ1-6,TRBV24-1,NA,NA,CATSGFGSPLHF,TGTGCCACCAGTGGGTTCGGGTCACCCCTCCACTTT
TRBJ1-2,TRBV6-1,NA,NA,CASSEGPPRGYTF,TGTGCCAGCAGTGAAGGACCCCCCCGGGGCTACACCTTC
TRBJ2-1,TRBV5-1,NA,NA,CASSSSPGDNEQFF,TGCGCCAGCAGCAGTAGCCCAGGAGACAATGAGCAGTTCTTC
TRBJ1-2,TRBV18,TRBD1,NA,CASSQDGQGRYGYTF,TGTGCCAGCTCACAGGACGGACAGGGGAGGTATGGCTACACCTTC
TRBJ1-5,TRBV15,NA,few,CATSRDRTNNQPQHF,TGTGCCACCAGCAGAGACAGGACTAACAATCAGCCCCAGCATTTT
TRBJ2-7,TRBV10-3,NA,NA,CAISHEEGGSEQYF,TGTGCCATCAGCCACGAGGAGGGGGGCAGCGAGCAGTACTTC
TRBJ2-3,TRBV6-6,NA,NA,CASSLDSTQYF,TGTGCCAGCAGCCTCGACTCGACGCAGTATTTT
TRBJ2-5,TRBV4-2,NA,NA,CASSQGDWAETQYF,TGTGCCAGCAGCCAAGGGGATTGGGCAGAGACCCAGTACTTC
TRBJ2-1,TRBV29-1,TRBD2,few,CSALGLAGYNEQFF,TGCAGCGCCCTGGGACTAGCAGGGTACAATGAGCAGTTCTTC
TRBJ2-3,TRBV20-1,NA,NA,CSAPSTTDTQYF,TGCAGTGCTCCGTCGACTACAGATACGCAGTATTTT
TRBJ2-7,TRBV20-1,NA,NA,CSASQPGIHEQYF,TGCAGTGCTAGCCAACCAGGGATCCACGAGCAGTACTTC